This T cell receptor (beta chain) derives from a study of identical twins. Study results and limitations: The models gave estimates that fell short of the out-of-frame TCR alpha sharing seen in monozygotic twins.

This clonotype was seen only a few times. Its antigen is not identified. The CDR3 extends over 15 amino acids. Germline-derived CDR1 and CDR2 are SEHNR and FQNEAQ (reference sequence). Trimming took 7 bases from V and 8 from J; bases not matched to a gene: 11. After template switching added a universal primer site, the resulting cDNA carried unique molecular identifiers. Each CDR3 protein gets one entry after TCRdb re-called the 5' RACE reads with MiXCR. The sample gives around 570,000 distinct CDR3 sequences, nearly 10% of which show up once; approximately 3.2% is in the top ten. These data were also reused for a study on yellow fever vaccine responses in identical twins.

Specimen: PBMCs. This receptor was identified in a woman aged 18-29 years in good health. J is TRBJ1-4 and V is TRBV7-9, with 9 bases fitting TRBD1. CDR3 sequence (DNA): TGTGCCAGCACCCCCTCGGGACAGGGAAGAGAAAAACTGTTTTTT. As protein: CASTPSGQGREKLFF.